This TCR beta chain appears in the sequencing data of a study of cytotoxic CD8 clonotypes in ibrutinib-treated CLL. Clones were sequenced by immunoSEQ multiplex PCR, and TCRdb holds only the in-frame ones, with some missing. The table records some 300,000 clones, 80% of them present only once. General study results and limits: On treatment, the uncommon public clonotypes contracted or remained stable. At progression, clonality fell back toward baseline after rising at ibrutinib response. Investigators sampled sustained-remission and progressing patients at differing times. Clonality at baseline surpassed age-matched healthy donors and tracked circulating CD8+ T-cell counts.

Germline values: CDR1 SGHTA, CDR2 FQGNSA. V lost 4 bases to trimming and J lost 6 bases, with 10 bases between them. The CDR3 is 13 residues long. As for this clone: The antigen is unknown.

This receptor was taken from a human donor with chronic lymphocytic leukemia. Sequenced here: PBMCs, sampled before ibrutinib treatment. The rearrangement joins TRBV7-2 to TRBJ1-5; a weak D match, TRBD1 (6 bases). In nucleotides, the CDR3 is TGTGCCAGCAGCTCACAGGGAACTCAGCCCCAGCATTTT. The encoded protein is CASSSQGTQPQHF. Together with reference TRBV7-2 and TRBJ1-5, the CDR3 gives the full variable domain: GAGVSQSPSNKVTEKGKDVELRCDPISGHTALYWYRQSLGQGLEFLIYFQGNSAPDKSGLPSDRFSAERTGGSVSTLTIQRTQQEDSAVYLCASSSQGTQPQHFGDGTRLSIL.